The 29 T cell receptor beta chains below all came from one sample that was sequenced in a study of blood T cell repertoires in COVID-19. Generated by immunoSEQ multiplex PCR, the TCRdb table keeps only in-frame clones and is missing some. The table has 190,000 or so clones, 81% seen once. Material: peripheral blood. These receptors were collected from a woman older than 75 with COVID-19, enrolled during active disease.

The chain is built from TRBV2 and TRBJ2-3, with 10 bases fitting TRBD2. The ends lost 4 bases at V and 4 bases at J; junction bases unmatched: 5. Germline-derived CDR1 and CDR2 are SNHLY and FYNNEI. The CDR3 totals 15 residues. CDR3 region: CASSASSGSADTQYF. DNA for the CDR3: TGTGCCAGCAGTGCTTCTAGCGGGAGCGCAGATACGCAGTATTTT.

The chain joins TRBV9 to TRBJ2-7; D might be TRBD2 (6 bases). V lost 0 bases to trimming and J lost 4 bases, with 11 bases between them. Germline CDR1 reads SGDLS; CDR2 reads YYNGEE. The CDR3 runs to 14 residues. The CDR3 nucleotides are TGTGCCAGCAGCGTAGCCGTGGGGGGTTACGAGCAGTACTTC. This translates into CASSVAVGGYEQYF.

The chain joins TRBV3-1 (or the pseudogene TRBV3-2) to TRBJ2-5; TRBD2 aligns across 7 bases. From germline, CDR1 is LGHDT and CDR2 YNNKEL (reference sequence). The CDR3 totals 16 residues. With V trimmed by 4 bases and J by 2 bases, 10 bases remained unmatched. The CDR3, as DNA: TGTGCCAGCAGCCGAGGTTGGCGGGGGACTCAAGAGACCCAGTACTTC. Translating gives CASSRGWRGTQETQYF.

The chain carries TRBV28 and TRBJ2-3; 8 bases agree with TRBD2. This CDR3 spans 16 amino acids. Germline V gives CDR1 MDHEN, CDR2 SYDVKM. Unmatched junction bases numbered 8, after V lost 4 bases and J lost 2 bases. The CDR3 nucleotides are TGTGCCAGCAGTTCCAGGATAGCGGGGCACACAGATACGCAGTATTTT. It codes for CASSSRIAGHTDTQYF.

This clone came up many times. The genes are TRBV9 and TRBJ2-2; no firm D call. CDR1 is SGDLS and CDR2 is YYNGEE in the germline V gene. The CDR3 length is 12 residues. V lost 3 bases and J 4 bases, leaving 4 bases between the germline ends. The CDR3 DNA is TGTGCCAGCAGCGCTTCCACCGGGGAGCTGTTTTTT. Its translation: CASSASTGELFF.

Only one count was recorded for this clone. V is TRBV4-1 and J is TRBJ2-7; TRBD1 aligns across 7 bases. The CDR3 is made up of 17 amino acids. V gave up 4 bases and J gave up 1 base; unmatched junction bases: 13. CDR1 and CDR2 (germline): MGHRA, YSYEKL. In DNA, the CDR3 is TGCGCCAGCAGCCCTTACCCCACAGGGGACCTTTCCTACGAGCAGTACTTC. This sequence encodes CASSPYPTGDLSYEQYF.

The rearrangement links TRBV11-3 to TRBJ2-1, with 10 bases identical to TRBD2. CDR3 length: 16 amino acids. The germline CDR1 and CDR2 sequences are SGHNT and YENEEA. V gave up 1 base and J gave up 0 bases; unmatched junction bases: 0. In DNA, the CDR3 is TGTGCCAGCAGCTTAGCTAGCGGGGGCTCCTACAATGAGCAGTTCTTC. The encoded protein is CASSLASGGSYNEQFF.

The chain joins TRBV2 to TRBJ2-7, with TRBD2 as a possible D gene (7 bases). The V gene lost 7 bases and the J gene lost 6 bases, with 13 bases spanning the gap. Per germline, CDR1 SNHLY and CDR2 FYNNEI. The length of the CDR3 is 12 residues. This chain's CDR3 is CASMGGGGEQYF. In nucleotides, the CDR3 is TGTGCCAGCATGGGAGGGGGAGGCGAGCAGTACTTC.

This clone was counted once. This sequence joins TRBV3-1 (or the pseudogene TRBV3-2) and TRBJ1-1, with D unresolved. Germline V gene data show CDR1 as LGHDT and CDR2 as YNNKEL (reference sequence). The CDR3 contains 14 residues. The V end was cut by 0 bases, the J end by 3 bases, with 8 bases between. The CDR3 coding sequence is TGTGCCAGCAGCCAAGATGGGGAGGACACTGAAGCTTTCTTT. Its protein is CASSQDGEDTEAFF.

The J gene is TRBJ1-1, the V gene TRBV18, with a weak D call TRBD1 (5 bases). Trimming left V 5 bases short and J 4 bases short, with 8 bases between. CDR1 and CDR2 from the germline V gene are KGHSH and LQKENI. This CDR3 spans 12 amino acids. Here the CDR3 DNA reads TGTGCCAGCTCAATAACAGGCACTGAAGCTTTCTTT. Translation gives CASSITGTEAFF.

This chain connects TRBV19 to TRBJ1-1, with D possibly being TRBD1 (5 bases). Looked up from germline, CDR1 is LNHDA and CDR2 is SQIVND (reference sequence). Trimming pared 7 bases from V and 3 bases from J, leaving 15 bases between. The CDR3 is made up of 14 amino acids. The chain's CDR3 is CASIANPGYTEAFF. In DNA form, the CDR3 reads TGTGCCAGTATAGCTAATCCAGGGTACACTGAAGCTTTCTTT.

This chain joins TRBV5-1 and TRBJ2-3, with 8 bases identical to TRBD1. Germline loops: CDR1 SGHRS, CDR2 YFSETQ. CDR3 length: 14 amino acids. V dropped 4 bases and J dropped 6; count of bases not matched to a gene: 7. The DNA of the CDR3 is TGCGCCAGCAGCCTTTGGACAGGGACCGATACGCAGTATTTT. It codes for CASSLWTGTDTQYF.

The chain recombines TRBV28 with TRBJ1-1; tentatively, D is TRBD1 (6 bases). The germline V gene has CDR1 MDHEN and CDR2 SYDVKM. Trimming shortened V by 3 bases and J by 5 bases, and 10 bases separated the two germline ends. CDR3 length: 13 amino acids. In DNA form, the CDR3 reads TGTGCCAGCAGTTTGGCCAGGGGTACTGAAGCTTTCTTT. Amino acid sequence: CASSLARGTEAFF.

This clone was counted a single time. Other DNA variants within this sample encode the same CDR3. The chain uses TRBV5-1 and TRBJ1-1, with 9 bases fitting TRBD1. The CDR3 length is 15 residues. The germline V gene has CDR1 SGHRS and CDR2 YFSETQ. V was pared by 4 bases and J by 1 base, with 5 bases of the junction left unmatched. CDR3 bases: TGCGCCAGCAGCCTGGGACAGGGAGGGAACACTGAAGCTTTCTTT. This codes for CASSLGQGGNTEAFF.

This clone was counted once. The chain is built from TRBV4-2 and TRBJ2-3, with D possibly being TRBD2 (6 bases). The V gene's germline CDR1 is LGHNA and CDR2 YNFKEQ. The CDR3 contains 17 residues. V was shortened by 4 bases and J by 1 base, with 18 bases between the two germline ends. CDR3 sequence: CASSPVVRRGRTDTQYF. CDR3 nucleotide sequence: TGTGCCAGCAGCCCTGTGGTTCGGCGGGGACGCACAGATACGCAGTATTTT.

The V call is TRBV5-1, the J call TRBJ2-5; D is possibly TRBD2 (6 bases). This CDR3 has 14 amino acids. Trimming stripped 0 bases from V and 4 bases from J, with 10 bases between. CDR1 and CDR2 (germline): SGHRS, YFSETQ. CDR3 region: CASSLAWRGETQYF. The CDR3 bases are TGCGCCAGCAGCTTGGCGTGGCGGGGAGAGACCCAGTACTTC.

The chain has TRBV6-2 or TRBV6-3 and TRBJ1-2; no clear D gene. In germline, CDR1 is MNHEY, CDR2 SVGEGT. Trimming stripped 2 bases from V and 4 bases from J, with 14 bases between. The CDR3 sequence is 15 residues long. The CDR3 here is CASSYETIWVYGYTF. DNA of the CDR3: TGTGCCAGCAGTTACGAGACAATATGGGTCTATGGCTACACCTTC.

The rearrangement links TRBV5-1 to TRBJ2-7; D remains unclear. This CDR3 comprises 13 residues. Deletions cut 0 bases from V and 3 bases from J, with 7 bases between. In germline, CDR1 is SGHRS, CDR2 YFSETQ. For the CDR3, the DNA is TGCGCCAGCAGCTTGGACGGAGACTACGAGCAGTACTTC. Translation gives CASSLDGDYEQYF.

The chain is built from TRBV19 and TRBJ1-2; unclear D gene. Trimming took off 3 bases at V and 6 bases at J, with 11 bases between the two ends. This CDR3 comprises 13 residues. Germline assignment: CDR1 LNHDA and CDR2 SQIVND (reference sequence). The CDR3 sequence: CASSIRTQDGYTF. CDR3 bases: TGTGCCAGTAGTATTCGGACTCAGGATGGCTACACCTTC.

This clone occurred a few times. The chain links TRBV19 to TRBJ2-1, with D perhaps TRBD2 (6 bases). Germline V CDR1 and CDR2: LNHDA, SQIVND (reference sequence). There are 11 residues in the CDR3. The ends were cut back, 3 bases at V and 12 bases at J, with 9 bases in the middle. Written as DNA, the CDR3 is TGTGCCAGTAGTATTCGGGGAGGGCAGTTCTTC. Its translation is CASSIRGGQFF.

This chain links TRBV2 with TRBJ2-4, with 8 bases fitting TRBD2. Trimming took 5 bases from V and 7 from J; bases not matched to a gene: 22. Per the germline V gene, CDR1 is SNHLY and CDR2 is FYNNEI. The CDR3 length is 19 residues. The CDR3 nucleotides are TGTGCCAGCAGTCAAAGGATTTCCGGGGGGGCCGGAAAGGGGAACATTCAGTACTTC. Residues: CASSQRISGGAGKGNIQYF. The whole variable domain, remainder taken from reference TRBV2 and TRBJ2-4, is EPEVTQTPSHQVTQMGQEVILRCVPISNHLYFYWYRQILGQKVEFLVSFYNNEISEKSEIFDDQFSVERPDGSNFTLKIRSTKLEDSAMYFCASSQRISGGAGKGNIQYFGAGTRLSVL.

This rearrangement joins TRBV6-6 to TRBJ2-3; D perhaps matches TRBD1 (5 bases). The V gene lost 2 bases and the J gene lost 5 bases, with 17 bases spanning the gap. The length of the CDR3 is 16 residues. Germline-derived CDR1 and CDR2 are MNHNY and SVGAGI (reference sequence). The CDR3 region is CASSYRQPATLDTQYF. CDR3 sequence (DNA): TGTGCCAGCAGTTACCGACAGCCCGCGACCTTAGATACGCAGTATTTT.

This sequence joins TRBV5-5 and TRBJ2-6; D call uncertain. This CDR3 is 14 amino acids long. V was trimmed by 7 bases and J by 2 bases, leaving 10 bases between them. Germline CDR1 reads SGHKS; CDR2 reads YYEKEE (reference sequence). CDR3 residues: CASAPSPGANVLTF. CDR3 DNA: TGTGCCAGCGCCCCGAGCCCTGGGGCCAACGTCCTGACTTTC.

The chain combines TRBV4-3 with TRBJ2-4; 15 bases line up with TRBD2. The length of the CDR3 is 21 residues. The germline CDR1 and CDR2 sequences are LGHNA and YSLEER. Unmatched junction bases numbered 14, after V lost 3 bases and J lost 2 bases. The CDR3 loop is CASSHYWTSGGARRPKNIQYF. The CDR3 DNA sequence: TGCGCCAGCAGCCATTATTGGACTAGCGGGGGGGCTAGACGACCCAAAAACATTCAGTACTTC.

The chain combines TRBV11-3 with TRBJ2-3; 11 bases match TRBD2. The V and J ends lost 5 bases and 7 bases, in that order; junction bases with no gene match: 14. Germline V lookup: CDR1 SGHNT, CDR2 YENEEA. The CDR3 spans 17 residues. CDR3 region: CASSLGLAAASTNTQYF. DNA of the CDR3: TGTGCCAGCAGCCTGGGACTAGCGGCGGCTAGCACGAATACGCAGTATTTT. The whole variable domain, remainder taken from reference TRBV11-3 and TRBJ2-3, is EAGVVQSPRYKIIEKKQPVAFWCNPISGHNTLYWYLQNLGQGPELLIRYENEEAVDDSQLPKDRFSAERLKGVDSTLKIQPAELGDSAVYLCASSLGLAAASTNTQYFGPGTRLTVL.

This chain uses TRBV29-1 with TRBJ2-7; D perhaps matches TRBD1 (6 bases). With 1 base removed from V and 4 bases from J, the gap between germline ends came to 11 bases. There are 13 residues in the CDR3. Germline CDR1 reads SQVTM; CDR2 reads ANQGSEA. The CDR3 sequence is CSVEGGPEYEQYF. The CDR3 nucleotides read TGCAGCGTTGAAGGGGGGCCAGAGTACGAGCAGTACTTC.

The chain recombines TRBV27 with TRBJ2-7; D is perhaps TRBD2 (6 bases). V shed 2 bases and J shed 2 bases, with 16 bases lying between them. The CDR3 is made up of 16 amino acids. Germline CDR1 and CDR2: MNHEY and SMNVEV (reference sequence). CDR3 nucleotides: TGTGCCAGCAGTTTAAGGTTCGCGGGGAGCCCCTACGAGCAGTACTTC. This codes for CASSLRFAGSPYEQYF.

The chain has TRBV10-3 and TRBJ1-5; TRBD1 aligns across 7 bases. Germline values: CDR1 ENHRY, CDR2 SYGVKD. The CDR3 contains 14 residues. CDR3 in DNA: TGTGCTAGCGATCCTAGGACAGGTAGTCAGCCCCAGCATTTT. It is translated as CASDPRTGSQPQHF.

The chain employs TRBV3-1 (or the pseudogene TRBV3-2) and TRBJ2-1; tentative D call: TRBD2 (5 bases). CDR1 is LGHDT and CDR2 is YNNKEL in the germline V gene (reference sequence). The length of the CDR3 is 15 residues. V was clipped by 0 bases and J by 9 bases, with 15 bases between them. CDR3 protein: CASSQDRLLAGEQFF. CDR3 DNA: TGTGCCAGCAGCCAAGATCGTTTGCTAGCTGGTGAGCAGTTCTTC.